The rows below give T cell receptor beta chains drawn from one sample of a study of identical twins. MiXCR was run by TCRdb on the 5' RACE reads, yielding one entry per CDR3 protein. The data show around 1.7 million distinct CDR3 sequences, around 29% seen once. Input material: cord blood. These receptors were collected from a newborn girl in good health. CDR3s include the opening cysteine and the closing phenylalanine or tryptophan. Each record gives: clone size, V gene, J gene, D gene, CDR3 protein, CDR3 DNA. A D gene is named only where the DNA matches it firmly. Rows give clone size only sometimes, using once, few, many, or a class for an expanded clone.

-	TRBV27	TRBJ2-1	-	CGSSLGAGRSYNEQFF	TGTGGCAGCAGTTTAGGGGCGGGCCGCTCCTACAATGAGCAGTTCTTC
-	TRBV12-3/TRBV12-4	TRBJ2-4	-	CASSFQDRLAKNIQYF	TGTGCCAGCAGTTTCCAGGACCGACTAGCCAAAAACATTCAGTACTTC
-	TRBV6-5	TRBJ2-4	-	CASSSPEAKNIQYF	TGTGCCAGCAGTTCCCCCGAAGCCAAAAACATTCAGTACTTC
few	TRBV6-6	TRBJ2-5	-	CAGKDRPLGPQYF	TGTGCCGGTAAAGACAGGCCCCTGGGGCCCCAGTACTTC
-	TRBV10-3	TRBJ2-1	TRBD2	CAISDSAGVYNGQFF	TGTGCCATCAGTGATTCAGCGGGGGTCTACAATGGGCAGTTCTTC
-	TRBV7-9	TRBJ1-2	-	CASSLGGIRGYTF	TGTGCCAGCAGCTTAGGAGGTATCCGGGGCTACACCTTC
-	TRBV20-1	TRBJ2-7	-	CSARDQSGYEQYF	TGCAGTGCTAGAGATCAGTCGGGTTACGAGCAGTACTTC
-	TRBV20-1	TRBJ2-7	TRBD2	CSALAGFTYNEQYF	TGCAGTGCCTTAGCGGGATTCACCTACAATGAGCAGTACTTC
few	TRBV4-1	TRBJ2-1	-	CASSQDWGNGHYNEQFF	TGCGCCAGCAGCCAAGATTGGGGGAACGGCCATTACAATGAGCAGTTCTTC
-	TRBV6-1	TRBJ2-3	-	CATLRARESDTQYF	TGTGCCACCCTCCGGGCTAGAGAATCGGATACGCAGTATTTT
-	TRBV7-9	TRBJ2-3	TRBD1	CASRPTDRAFTDTQYF	TGTGCCAGCAGGCCAACGGACAGGGCCTTCACAGATACGCAGTATTTT
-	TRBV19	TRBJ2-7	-	CASSSQTSKYEQYF	TGTGCCAGTAGTTCCCAGACTAGTAAGTACGAGCAGTACTTC
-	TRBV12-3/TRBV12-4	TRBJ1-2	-	CASTPRGNSNYGYTF	TGTGCCAGCACACCGAGGGGGAACAGCAACTATGGCTACACCTTC
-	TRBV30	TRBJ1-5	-	CAWSVLRSNQPQHF	TGTGCCTGGAGTGTACTCCGAAGCAATCAGCCCCAGCATTTT
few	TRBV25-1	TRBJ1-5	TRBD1	CASMGQGDQPQHF	TGTGCCAGCATGGGGCAGGGGGATCAGCCCCAGCATTTT
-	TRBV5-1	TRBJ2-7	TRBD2	CASSAGTSIGNEQYF	TGCGCCAGCAGCGCCGGGACTAGCATCGGAAATGAGCAGTACTTC
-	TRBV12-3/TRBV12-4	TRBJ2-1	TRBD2	CASSLRLAGALDEQFF	TGTGCCAGCAGTTTAAGGCTAGCGGGAGCCCTCGATGAGCAGTTCTTC
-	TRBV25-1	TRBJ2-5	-	CASSEWDQRNEQYF	TGTGCCAGCAGTGAATGGGACCAGCGCAATGAGCAGTACTTC
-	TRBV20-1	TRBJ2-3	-	CSAAKGGLTNTDTQYF	TGCAGTGCCGCCAAGGGCGGTTTGACAAACACAGATACGCAGTATTTT
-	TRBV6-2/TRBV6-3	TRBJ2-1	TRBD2	CASSLGLAGLKETQFF	TGTGCCAGCAGTCTGGGACTAGCGGGACTAAAAGAGACCCAGTTCTTC
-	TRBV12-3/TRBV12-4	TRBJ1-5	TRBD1	CASSLVGQKNQPQHF	TGTGCCAGCAGTTTAGTGGGACAGAAAAATCAGCCCCAGCATTTT
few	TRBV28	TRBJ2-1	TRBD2	CASRGLAGYDNEQFF	TGTGCCAGCAGGGGACTAGCGGGATACGACAATGAGCAGTTCTTC
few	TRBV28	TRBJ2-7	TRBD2	CASSLSGSDPYEQYF	TGTGCCAGCAGTCTTAGCGGGAGTGATCCCTACGAGCAGTACTTC
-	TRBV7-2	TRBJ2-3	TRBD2	CTSSLAGGDTQYF	TGTACCAGCAGCTTAGCGGGAGGGGATACGCAGTATTTT
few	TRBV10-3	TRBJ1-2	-	CAIRPSGSEPYGYTF	TGTGCCATCCGACCAAGCGGGTCAGAACCATATGGCTACACCTTC
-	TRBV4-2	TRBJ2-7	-	CASSVTSTTYNEQYF	TGTGCCAGCAGCGTTACTAGCACCACCTACAATGAGCAGTACTTC
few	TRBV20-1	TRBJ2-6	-	CSSPDGTPNSSGANVLTF	TGCAGCAGCCCGGATGGCACCCCAAACTCTTCTGGGGCCAACGTCCTGACTTTC
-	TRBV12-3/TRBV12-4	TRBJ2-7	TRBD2	CASSWTSGNEQYF	TGTGCCAGCAGTTGGACTAGCGGGAATGAGCAGTACTTC
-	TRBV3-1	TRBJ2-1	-	CASSLRDGYNEQFF	TGTGCCAGCAGCCTACGGGACGGCTACAATGAGCAGTTCTTC
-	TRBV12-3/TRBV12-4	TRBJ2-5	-	CASSPRRRETQYF	TGTGCCAGCAGTCCCCGTCGGCGCGAGACCCAGTACTTC
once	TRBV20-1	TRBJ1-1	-	CGASSSQGSTEAFF	TGCGGTGCTAGTTCCTCACAGGGATCCACTGAAGCTTTCTTT
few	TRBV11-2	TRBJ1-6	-	CASSWGRRGHNSPLHF	TGTGCCAGCAGCTGGGGGCGGAGGGGCCATAATTCACCCCTCCACTTT
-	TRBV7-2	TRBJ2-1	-	CASSLAYLGKGQFF	TGTGCCAGCAGCTTAGCCTATTTGGGGAAGGGGCAGTTCTTC
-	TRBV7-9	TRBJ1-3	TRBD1	CASSLGGQGAGNTIYF	TGTGCCAGCAGCTTAGGAGGACAGGGCGCAGGAAACACCATATATTTT
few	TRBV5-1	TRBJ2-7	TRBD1	CASRVVGQGFNEQYF	TGCGCCAGCAGAGTGGTGGGACAGGGCTTCAATGAGCAGTACTTC
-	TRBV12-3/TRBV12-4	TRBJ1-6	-	CASSFVGSYNSPLHF	TGTGCCAGCAGTTTCGTGGGTTCCTATAATTCACCCCTCCACTTT
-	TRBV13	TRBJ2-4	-	CASSLGLTSRGKNIQYF	TGTGCCAGCAGCTTAGGCCTAACTAGCAGGGGCAAAAACATTCAGTACTTC
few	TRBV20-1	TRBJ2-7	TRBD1	CSASNHRDRGLYEQYF	TGCAGTGCTAGTAATCATCGGGACAGGGGGCTATACGAGCAGTACTTC
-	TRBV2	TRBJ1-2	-	CASSADGRPYGYTF	TGTGCCAGCAGCGCGGACGGCCGACCGTATGGCTACACCTTC
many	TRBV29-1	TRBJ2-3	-	CSVEFFQGADTQYF	TGCAGCGTTGAATTTTTCCAGGGAGCAGATACGCAGTATTTT
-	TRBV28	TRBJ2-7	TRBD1	CASSPGQGRMTYEQYF	TGTGCCAGCAGTCCTGGACAGGGGCGGATGACCTACGAGCAGTACTTC
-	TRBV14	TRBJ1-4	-	CASSQRGYRNEKLFF	TGTGCCAGCAGCCAAAGGGGGTACCGGAATGAAAAACTGTTTTTT
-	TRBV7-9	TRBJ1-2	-	CASSLGFPGQEDSGSGYTF	TGTGCCAGCAGCTTAGGTTTCCCTGGACAAGAAGATTCCGGCTCCGGCTACACCTTC
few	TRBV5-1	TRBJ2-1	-	CAIPEQFF	TGCGCCATCCCCGAGCAGTTCTTC
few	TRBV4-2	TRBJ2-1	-	CASSQDLAGLLSSYNEQFF	TGTGCCAGCAGCCAAGATCTTGCGGGACTCCTGAGCTCCTACAATGAGCAGTTCTTC
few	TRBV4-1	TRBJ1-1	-	CASSQPFRGKNTEAFF	TGCGCCAGCAGCCAACCTTTCCGGGGCAAGAACACTGAAGCTTTCTTT